Below are 19 T cell receptor beta chains sequenced from a single sample in a study of CD8+ T cells in alopecia areata listed by TCRdb under 2018. The library was produced with the immunoSEQ multiplex PCR assay. RNA was extracted from all samples and reverse transcribed into cDNA as template for TCR sequencing. This immuneACCESS table, as held by TCRdb, lists in-frame sequences with V and J called but not all clones. Of the missing ones, under half trace to an unresolved V gene in checked studies; the others have no known cause. This sample has fewer than 150,000 clones in its table, and roughly four fifths of those were observed once. In total, the top ten clones hold around a quarter of the sample. Interpreted using the paper, the time point label stands for: 4 weeks on oral tofacitinib. The treatment or condition label here, explained by the study, means: oral pan-JAK inhibitor, 5-10 mg twice daily.

This specimen was CD8+ T cells sorted from blood, taken at week 4, from a patient treated with tofacitinib. The receptors shown here come from a human donor with alopecia areata.

A few counts support this clone. The genes are TRBV4-3 and TRBJ2-1; unclear D gene. CDR3 length: 14 amino acids. CDR1 and CDR2 (germline): LGHNA, YSLEER. V was trimmed by 0 bases and J by 2 bases, leaving 5 bases between them. The CDR3 nucleotides are TGCGCCAGCAGCCAAGAGAACCCCTACAATGAGCAGTTCTTC. This gives the protein CASSQENPYNEQFF.

The rearrangement links TRBV7-8 to TRBJ2-3, with TRBD1 matching 10 bases. CDR3 length: 14 amino acids. The J segment lost 6 bases and the V segment lost 3 bases, leaving 3 bases of the junction unmatched. Germline CDR1 reads SGHVS; CDR2 reads FQNEAQ. The CDR3 region has the DNA TGTGCCAGCAGCTTGGACAGGGGGAAGGATACGCAGTATTTT. Its translation: CASSLDRGKDTQYF.

The chain combines TRBV11-2 with TRBJ2-1; no clear D gene. The CDR3 has 12 amino acids. CDR1 is SGHAT and CDR2 is FQNNGV in the germline V gene. The V and J ends lost 2 bases and 2 bases respectively, with 1 base between them. The CDR3, as DNA: TGTGCCAGCAGCTTAACCTACAATGAGCAGTTCTTC. Protein: CASSLTYNEQFF.

The chain carries TRBV6-1 and TRBJ1-5, with D maybe TRBD1 (5 bases). Deletions cut 8 bases from V and 9 bases from J, with 23 bases between. The CDR3 totals 15 residues. CDR1 and CDR2 (germline): MNHNS, SASEGT. CDR3 coding DNA: TGTGCCAGCCGATCAAAGGGGATCCCGGGTTGGCCCCAGCATTTT. Encoded protein: CASRSKGIPGWPQHF.

The sample holds a few counts of this clone. The chain uses TRBV30 and TRBJ2-7; 7 nucleotides line up with TRBD1. Trimming cost V 4 bases and J 0 bases; bases outside gene matches: 0. The CDR3 has 12 residues. CDR1 and CDR2 from the germline V gene are GTSNPN and SVGIG (reference sequence). CDR3 region: CAWTGGSYEQYF. The DNA of the CDR3 is TGTGCCTGGACAGGGGGCTCCTACGAGCAGTACTTC.

The chain joins TRBV19 to TRBJ2-7; D might be TRBD1 or TRBD2, each matching 5 bases. The ends were cut back, 3 bases at V and 4 bases at J, with 10 bases in the middle. The length of the CDR3 is 13 residues. In germline, CDR1 is LNHDA, CDR2 SQIVND (reference sequence). The chain's CDR3 is CASSMGPHYEQYF. DNA of the CDR3: TGTGCCAGTAGTATGGGACCCCATTACGAGCAGTACTTC.

The chain has TRBV7-6 and TRBJ1-2, with 8 bases aligning to TRBD1. The CDR3 is made up of 18 amino acids. V shed 4 bases, J shed 1 base, and the junction held 14 bases outside the gene matches. CDR1 and CDR2 from the germline V gene are SGHVS and FNYEAQ. The CDR3 nucleotides are TGTGCCAGCAGCTCCTCGGACAGGGCCCCTAACATTAACTATGGCTACACCTTC. Its translation: CASSSSDRAPNINYGYTF.

The chain carries TRBV7-6 and TRBJ1-1; TRBD1 matches 10 bases. CDR1 and CDR2 (germline): SGHVS, FNYEAQ. Germline trimming cut 3 bases from V and 4 bases from J; bases unmatched to any gene: 11. The CDR3 consists of 17 residues. CDR3 bases: TGTGCCAGCAGCTTTTCTCTTACCGGACAGGGGGGCACTGAAGCTTTCTTT. Encoded protein: CASSFSLTGQGGTEAFF. Together with reference TRBV7-6 and TRBJ1-1, the CDR3 gives the full variable domain: GAGVSQSPRYKVTKRGQDVALRCDPISGHVSLYWYRQALGQGPEFLTYFNYEAQQDKSGLPNDRFSAERPEGSISTLTIQRTEQRDSAMYRCASSFSLTGQGGTEAFFGQGTRLTVV.

This rearrangement joins TRBV13 to TRBJ2-1, with D uncertain. Germline V gene data show CDR1 as PRHDT and CDR2 as FYEKMQ (reference sequence). Between the trimmed V and J ends, which lost 4 bases and 5 bases, there was a span of 9 bases. The length of the CDR3 is 13 residues. The CDR3 DNA is TGTGCCAGCAGCTCCGTGTCTGACAATGAGCAGTTCTTC. Protein sequence: CASSSVSDNEQFF.

In its sample, this clone was seen once. The V and J genes are TRBV27 and TRBJ2-7; 10 nucleotides align to TRBD2. Losses at the gene ends were 5 bases for V and 6 bases for J; bases not matched to a gene: 10. This CDR3 spans 15 amino acids. Germline lookup yields CDR1 MNHEY and CDR2 SMNVEV (reference sequence). The CDR3 bases are TGTGCCAGCAGTCCCTCTCTAGCGGGGGCGGGCGAGCAGTACTTC. Translation gives CASSPSLAGAGEQYF.

The V gene is TRBV5-6, the J gene TRBJ1-3; D call uncertain. CDR3 length: 14 amino acids. Trimming shortened V by 1 base and J by 0 bases, and 5 bases separated the two germline ends. CDR1 SGHDT and CDR2 YYEEEE come from the germline V gene. CDR3 residues: CASSLLDSGNTIYF. CDR3 nucleotide sequence: TGTGCCAGCAGCTTGTTGGACTCTGGAAACACCATATATTTT.

V and J are TRBV19 and TRBJ2-1; D may match TRBD1 or TRBD2 (6 bases each). CDR1 is LNHDA, CDR2 SQIVND, per germline (reference sequence). The V end was cut by 1 base, the J end by 1 base, with 8 bases between. The CDR3 runs 15 residues. Here the CDR3 reads CASSIGGGSYNEQFF. In DNA form, the CDR3 reads TGTGCCAGTAGTATAGGAGGGGGGTCCTACAATGAGCAGTTCTTC.

This sequence joins TRBV28 and TRBJ2-3; TRBD2 matches at 9 bases. In germline, CDR1 is MDHEN, CDR2 SYDVKM. CDR3 length: 17 residues. After removal of 2 bases from V and 0 bases from J, the junction contained 6 bases not matched to a gene. CDR3 nucleotides: TGTGCCAGCAGTTTACTAGCGGGGCTAACTAGCACAGATACGCAGTATTTT. Encoded protein: CASSLLAGLTSTDTQYF.

The gene calls are TRBV2 and TRBJ2-2; 7 nucleotides line up with TRBD1. Unmatched junction bases numbered 8, after V lost 9 bases and J lost 4 bases. Germline-derived CDR1 and CDR2 are SNHLY and FYNNEI. This CDR3 is 14 amino acids long. CDR3 amino acids: CARLDRESTGELFF. DNA for the CDR3: TGTGCCAGATTAGACAGGGAGAGCACCGGGGAGCTGTTTTTT.

The gene calls are TRBV27 and TRBJ2-4; 12 nucleotides line up with TRBD1. Germline CDR1 and CDR2: MNHEY and SMNVEV (reference sequence). V gave up 5 bases and J gave up 8 bases; unmatched junction bases: 7. This CDR3 has 15 amino acids. The DNA of the CDR3 is TGTGCCAGCAGTCCACTGGGACAGGGGGCCGACATTCAGTACTTC. Translating it yields CASSPLGQGADIQYF.

The CDR3 DNA follows: TGCGCCAGCAGCCAAGTGAAGGGGGCGGGTGAGCAGTACTTC. Its protein product is CASSQVKGAGEQYF. V is TRBV4-3 and J is TRBJ2-7; 7 positions agree with TRBD1. CDR1 is LGHNA, CDR2 YSLEER, per germline. The length of the CDR3 is 14 residues. After removal of 1 base from V and 7 bases from J, the junction contained 7 bases not matched to a gene.

CDR3: CASSLAGSEQAFF. CDR3 coding DNA: TGTGCCAGCAGCTTAGCAGGGTCCGAGCAAGCTTTCTTT. The rearrangement links TRBV7-9 to TRBJ1-1; D is uncertain. Germline V gives CDR1 SEHNR, CDR2 FQNEAQ (reference sequence). CDR3 length equals 13 residues. V was cut by 0 bases and J by 9 bases, with 11 bases left in between.

Written as DNA, the CDR3 is TGCAGCGTTGAAGATTGGGGACAGAGCTTATACAATGAGCAGTTCTTC. Translation gives CSVEDWGQSLYNEQFF. The chain recombines TRBV29-1 with TRBJ2-1; 7 bases agree with TRBD1. This CDR3 has 16 amino acids. Germline lookup yields CDR1 SQVTM and CDR2 ANQGSEA. The V and J ends lost 0 bases and 4 bases, in that order; junction bases with no gene match: 9.

The chain combines TRBV14 with TRBJ1-2; perhaps TRBD1 as D (5 bases). Between the trimmed V and J ends, which lost 0 bases and 0 bases, there was a span of 11 bases. The CDR3 covers 16 residues. CDR1 and CDR2 from the germline V gene are SGHDN and FVKESK. The CDR3 nucleotides are TGTGCCAGCAGCCAAGATGTCGGGGGAGCTAACTATGGCTACACCTTC. It encodes CASSQDVGGANYGYTF.